Sequencing of this TCR beta chain was carried out in a study of patients and donors after allogeneic stem cell transplantation. From the RT-PCR reads, TCRdb called clonotypes with MiXCR, one entry per CDR3 protein. The sample yields hundreds of thousands of distinct CDR3 sequences, roughly 17% seen once. There are a few counts of this clonotype. Sequencing used blood, either unsorted or a sorted T cell fraction (not recorded which). This TCR was recovered from a human donor who was either an allogeneic HSCT recipient or a stem cell or donor lymphocyte infusion donor (not recorded which). It is not recorded whose cells these are; they may come from a transplant donor.

The CDR3, as DNA: TGTGCCAGCAGCCCCTGGGGGGGACTTAACACCGGGGAGCTGTTTTTT. This sequence encodes CASSPWGGLNTGELFF. V is TRBV12-3 or TRBV12-4 and J is TRBJ2-2; 7 bases match TRBD2. The CDR3 runs to 16 residues. V lost 6 bases and J lost 2; bases outside the gene matches: 9.